This T cell receptor beta chain originates from a study of cytomegalovirus exposure and HLA in healthy donors. Points from the study as a whole: Among TCR beta chains of equal frequency, HLA-associated ones were more clonally expanded in a later analysis.

The PCR used 60 Vbeta and 13 Jbeta primers. This table comes from immunoSEQ multiplex PCR, and its TCRdb copy is limited to in-frame clones, with some not included. The data show around 150,000 clones, approximately 80% seen once. This clone turned up a few times. Its antigen is currently unknown. Germline CDR1 and CDR2: SQVTM and ANQGSEA. CDR3 length equals 15 residues. With V trimmed by 4 bases and J by 2 bases, 9 bases remained unmatched. The sequence was collected from a man between 35 and 55 years old in good health and CMV-seronegative. Sequenced: PBMCs. The chain joins TRBV29-1 to TRBJ2-7; TRBD1 agrees at 9 bases. The CDR3 sequence is CSVARDRVSAYEQYF. As DNA, the CDR3 is TGCAGCGTTGCTAGGGACAGGGTCTCCGCCTACGAGCAGTACTTC.